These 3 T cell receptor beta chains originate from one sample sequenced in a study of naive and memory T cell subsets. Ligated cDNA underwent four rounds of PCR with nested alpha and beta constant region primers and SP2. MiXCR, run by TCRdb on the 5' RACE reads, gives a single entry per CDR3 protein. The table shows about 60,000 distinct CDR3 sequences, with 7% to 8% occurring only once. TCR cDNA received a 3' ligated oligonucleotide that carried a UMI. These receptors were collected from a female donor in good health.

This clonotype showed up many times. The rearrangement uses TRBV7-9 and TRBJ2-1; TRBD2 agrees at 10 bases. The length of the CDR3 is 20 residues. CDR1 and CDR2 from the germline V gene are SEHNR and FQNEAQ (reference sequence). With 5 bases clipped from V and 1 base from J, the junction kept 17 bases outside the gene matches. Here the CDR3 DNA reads TGTGCCAGCAGCATCCAACTAGCGGGGCGACTAATCTTTTCCTACAATGAGCAGTTCTTC. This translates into CASSIQLAGRLIFSYNEQFF.

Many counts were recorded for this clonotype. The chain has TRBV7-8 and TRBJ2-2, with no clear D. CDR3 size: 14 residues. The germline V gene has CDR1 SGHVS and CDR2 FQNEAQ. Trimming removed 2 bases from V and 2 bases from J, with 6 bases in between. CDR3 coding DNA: TGTGCCAGCAGCTTATGGGTTAACACCGGGGAGCTGTTTTTT. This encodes CASSLWVNTGELFF.

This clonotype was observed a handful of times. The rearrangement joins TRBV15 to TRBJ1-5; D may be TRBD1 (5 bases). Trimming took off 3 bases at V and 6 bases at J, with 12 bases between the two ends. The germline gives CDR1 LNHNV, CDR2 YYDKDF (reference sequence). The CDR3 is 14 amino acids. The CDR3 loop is CATSRAGGGQPQHF. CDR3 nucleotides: TGTGCCACCAGCAGGGCCGGGGGAGGTCAGCCCCAGCATTTT.